The 22 T cell receptor beta chains below were found in one sample sequenced in a study of PD-1 blockade in classical Hodgkin lymphoma. The repertoire was sequenced with immunoSEQ multiplex PCR; TCRdb's copy has only in-frame clones and lacks some. The sample lists about 28,000 clones; 85% to 90% were seen once. With no exception, relapse followed autologous stem cell transplantation in all patients, and brentuximab vedotin exposure varied. It was by magnetic negative selection that CD8+ T cells were isolated from thawed PBMCs. Source: CD8+ T cells from blood, taken at baseline. The receptors were sampled from a human donor with classical Hodgkin lymphoma.

The chain recombines TRBV27 with TRBJ2-1; no reliable D call. Germline lookup yields CDR1 MNHEY and CDR2 SMNVEV (reference sequence). V lost 3 bases, J lost 6 bases, and 6 bases lay in between. The CDR3 extends over 12 amino acids. CDR3 DNA sequence: TGTGCCAGCAGTTTCGGTCCCAATGAGCAGTTCTTC. Encoded protein: CASSFGPNEQFF.

The J gene is TRBJ2-7, the V gene TRBV25-1, with TRBD2 matching over 7 bases. Trimming at V came to 6 bases and at J to 1 base, leaving 12 bases not matched to a gene. Germline loops: CDR1 MGHDK, CDR2 SYGVNS. This CDR3 contains 16 residues. In DNA form, the CDR3 reads TGTGCCAGCAGGGGCGAGGGCGGGAGATTATCCTACGAGCAGTACTTC. This sequence encodes CASRGEGGRLSYEQYF.

The V and J genes are TRBV2 and TRBJ2-7; TRBD1 matches 8 bases. The germline V gene has CDR1 SNHLY and CDR2 FYNNEI. The CDR3 has 16 amino acids. V gave up 10 bases and J gave up 2 bases; unmatched junction bases: 16. The CDR3 spells CATNAGPGQAAYEQYF. In DNA, the CDR3 is TGTGCCACCAACGCCGGACCGGGACAGGCCGCCTACGAGCAGTACTTC. The complete variable domain, with remaining parts taken from reference TRBV2 and TRBJ2-7, reads EPEVTQTPSHQVTQMGQEVILRCVPISNHLYFYWYRQILGQKVEFLVSFYNNEISEKSEIFDDQFSVERPDGSNFTLKIRSTKLEDSAMYFCATNAGPGQAAYEQYFGPGTRLTVT.

This clone appeared a single time. The genes are TRBV29-1 and TRBJ1-1; 7 bases match TRBD1. The CDR3 contains 14 residues. Germline trimming cut 1 base from V and 3 bases from J; bases unmatched to any gene: 5. CDR1 SQVTM and CDR2 ANQGSEA come from the germline V gene. The CDR3 nucleotides read TGCAGCGTTGAAGGACAGGGCACGTACACTGAAGCTTTCTTT. It specifies CSVEGQGTYTEAFF. Full variable domain (outside the CDR3, taken from reference TRBV29-1 and TRBJ1-1): SAVISQKPSRDICQRGTSLTIQCQVDSQVTMMFWYRQQPGQSLTLIATANQGSEATYESGFVIDKFPISRPNLTFSTLTVSNMSPEDSSIYLCSVEGQGTYTEAFFGQGTRLTVV.

With respect to this clone: The sample carries other DNA sequences with the same CDR3. The V call is TRBV4-1, the J call TRBJ2-1; 10 bases agree with TRBD2. This CDR3 has 18 residues. J was trimmed by 7 bases and V by 4 bases; bases with no gene match: 16. Germline V gives CDR1 MGHRA, CDR2 YSYEKL. Here the CDR3 DNA reads TGCGCCAGCAGCCGGACGAGGGCAGCGGGAGGGCCTGGTAATGAGCAGTTCTTC. It yields the protein CASSRTRAAGGPGNEQFF.

In this sample, this clone is large. In DNA form, the CDR3 reads TGCGCCAGCAGCCAAGGACCCGGACCACAAGGCAACGTCCTGACTTTC. Its protein is CASSQGPGPQGNVLTF. V and J are TRBV4-1 and TRBJ2-6; D not resolved. Germline V gene lookup returns CDR1 MGHRA and CDR2 YSYEKL. V was cut by 1 base and J by 9 bases, with 16 bases left in between. The CDR3 runs 16 residues.

The chain recombines TRBV7-2 with TRBJ2-1; D is undetermined. The ends were cut back, 5 bases at V and 9 bases at J, with 8 bases in the middle. CDR1 is SGHTA and CDR2 is FQGNSA in the germline V gene. The CDR3 has 11 residues. The DNA for the CDR3 is TGTGCCAGCAGCCCGTACGGTGAGCAGTTCTTC. It codes for CASSPYGEQFF.

This clone came up a few times. V gene TRBV5-4 combines with J gene TRBJ1-2; no firm D call. This CDR3 is built from 14 residues. Looked up from germline, CDR1 is SGHNT and CDR2 is YYREEE (reference sequence). The ends were cut back, 2 bases at V and 6 bases at J, with 14 bases in the middle. CDR3 sequence reads: CASSFLDGPHGYTF. The CDR3 nucleotides read TGTGCCAGCAGCTTCTTGGACGGGCCCCATGGCTACACCTTC. The entire variable domain, with the rest obtained from reference TRBV5-4 and TRBJ1-2, is as follows: ETGVTQSPTHLIKTRGQQVTLRCSSQSGHNTVSWYQQALGQGPQFIFQYYREEENGRGNFPPRFSGLQFPNYSSELNVNALELDDSALYLCASSFLDGPHGYTFGSGTRLTVV.

The rearrangement uses TRBV27 and TRBJ2-1; perhaps TRBD2 as D (6 bases). V was cut by 6 bases and J by 7 bases, with 25 bases left in between. CDR1 is MNHEY and CDR2 is SMNVEV in the germline V gene (reference sequence). This CDR3 has 17 residues. Written as DNA, the CDR3 is TGTGCCAGCAGCAAACCCAGGGACTTCATAGGAGTTAATGAGCAGTTCTTC. Encoded protein: CASSKPRDFIGVNEQFF.

CDR3 sequence reads: CASGDSSRYEQFF. For the CDR3, the DNA is TGCGCCAGCGGCGATTCCTCCCGGTATGAGCAGTTCTTC. This sequence joins TRBV5-1 and TRBJ2-1, with D hard to call. The CDR3 has 13 residues. Between the trimmed V and J ends, which lost 7 bases and 8 bases, there was a span of 16 bases. CDR1 and CDR2 from the germline V gene are SGHRS and YFSETQ.

The V and J genes are TRBV27 and TRBJ2-7; D gene uncertain. The CDR3 sequence is 13 residues long. V was cut by 5 bases and J by 2 bases, with 10 bases left in between. Germline CDR1 and CDR2: MNHEY and SMNVEV (reference sequence). CDR3 region: CASSKGVAYEQYF. The CDR3, as DNA: TGTGCCAGCAGTAAAGGAGTCGCCTACGAGCAGTACTTC.

The chain couples TRBV27 to TRBJ2-4; TRBD1 is a possible D gene (6 bases). V lost 4 bases and J 6 bases, leaving 7 bases between the germline ends. The CDR3 spans 12 residues. CDR1 is MNHEY and CDR2 is SMNVEV in the germline V gene (reference sequence). Here the CDR3 reads CASSSRGNIQYF. The CDR3 coding sequence is TGTGCCAGCAGTTCCAGGGGAAACATTCAGTACTTC.

The CDR3, as DNA: TGTGCCAGCAGTTTATTTCGGGGTGGGGGTGAAGCTTTCTTT. Its translation is CASSLFRGGGEAFF. This chain links TRBV27 with TRBJ1-1; the D gene is possibly TRBD1 (5 bases). V lost 1 base to trimming and J lost 7 bases, with 13 bases between them. The CDR3 length is 14 residues. CDR1 MNHEY and CDR2 SMNVEV come from the germline V gene (reference sequence).

J is TRBJ1-4 and V is TRBV6-1, with D unresolved. The germline V and J ends were trimmed by 1 base and 5 bases, with 8 bases remaining between them. Germline loops: CDR1 MNHNS, CDR2 SASEGT. The CDR3 has 14 amino acids. The CDR3 region has the DNA TGTGCCAGCAGTGAAGTGACGGTCAATGAAAAACTGTTTTTT. It codes for CASSEVTVNEKLFF.

The chain is built from TRBV6-7 and TRBJ2-1, with D hard to call. Being an ORF, TRBV6-7 has a function that is uncertain. The CDR3 loop spans 14 amino acids. V was pared by 4 bases and J by 4 bases, with 11 bases between. The CDR3: CASSSLWGYNEQFF. The DNA of the CDR3 is TGTGCCAGCAGTTCCCTATGGGGTTACAATGAGCAGTTCTTC.

The V gene is TRBV28, the J gene TRBJ2-3; D possibly corresponds to TRBD2 (5 bases). The CDR3 is 14 amino acids. Germline V gene lookup returns CDR1 MDHEN and CDR2 SYDVKM. Trimming left V 5 bases short and J 3 bases short, with 12 bases between. The CDR3 nucleotides read TGTGCCAGCAGTCGGGAATCTCGAACAGATACGCAGTATTTT. As protein: CASSRESRTDTQYF.

J is TRBJ2-1 and V is TRBV9; 9 nucleotides agree with TRBD2. The CDR3 covers 15 residues. The junction had 3 bases not matched to a gene; V was cut back by 1 base and J by 4 bases. Germline V CDR1 and CDR2: SGDLS, YYNGEE. CDR3 bases: TGTGCCAGCAGCGTAAGTCTAGCGGGATACAATGAGCAGTTCTTC. It is translated as CASSVSLAGYNEQFF.

CDR3: CASSSPPTGGYEQYF. DNA of the CDR3: TGTGCCAGCAGCTCCCCCCCGACGGGGGGCTACGAGCAGTACTTC. This chain joins TRBV7-2 and TRBJ2-7; 7 nucleotides line up with TRBD2. CDR1 and CDR2 (germline): SGHTA, FQGNSA. V shed 4 bases and J 3 bases; nucleotides not matched to a gene: 9. CDR3 length: 15 amino acids.

CDR3 nucleotide sequence: TGTGCCAGCGGGGACGACAGGAGCAATCAGCCCCAGCATTTT. Encoded protein: CASGDDRSNQPQHF. This rearrangement joins TRBV2 to TRBJ1-5, with a possible D match to TRBD1 (6 bases). V lost 8 bases, J lost 1 base, and 12 bases lay in between. The CDR3 runs 14 residues. Germline V lookup: CDR1 SNHLY, CDR2 FYNNEI.

The rearrangement uses TRBV29-1 and TRBJ2-1; TRBD2 aligns across 12 bases. This CDR3 is 19 amino acids long. Per germline, CDR1 SQVTM and CDR2 ANQGSEA. Trimming at V came to 4 bases and at J to 3 bases, leaving 16 bases not matched to a gene. The chain's CDR3 is CSVVGSSALAGGYYNEQFF. CDR3 DNA: TGCAGCGTTGTCGGCAGCTCTGCTCTAGCGGGAGGGTACTACAATGAGCAGTTCTTC.

This clone is a singleton in its sample. The J gene is TRBJ2-2, the V gene TRBV30; possible D gene TRBD2, 5 bases. The CDR3 has 15 amino acids. Trimming pared 2 bases from V and 4 bases from J, leaving 14 bases between. Germline CDR1 reads GTSNPN; CDR2 reads SVGIG (reference sequence). The CDR3 sequence: CAWSLEAGGTGELFF. The CDR3 DNA reads TGTGCCTGGAGTCTGGAGGCAGGAGGCACCGGGGAGCTGTTTTTT.

The rearrangement links TRBV5-6 to TRBJ2-1; D is ambiguous. This CDR3 contains 14 residues. Germline CDR1 reads SGHDT; CDR2 reads YYEEEE. V was cut by 0 bases and J by 7 bases, with 11 bases left in between. The CDR3 bases are TGTGCCAGCAGCTTGGCCAGGCGATGGAATGAGCAGTTCTTC. Protein sequence: CASSLARRWNEQFF.